The 27 T cell receptor beta chains given below trace back to one sample, sequenced in a study of breast tumors, draining lymph nodes, adjacent tissues. Samples came from axillary lymph nodes draining the breast cancer. MiXCR was run by TCRdb on the multiplex PCR reads, yielding one entry per CDR3 protein. The sample holds around 290,000 distinct CDR3 sequences, around 31% seen once. Sequenced: axillary lymph node tissue. These receptors were obtained from a female donor with breast cancer. Some clones in this sample may be carry-over from other donors' samples.

This clonotype was counted ten times or more. The chain combines TRBV19 with TRBJ2-1; possible D gene TRBD2, 5 bases. The CDR3 totals 15 residues. V was clipped by 3 bases and J by 6 bases, with 15 bases between them. The V gene's germline CDR1 is LNHDA and CDR2 SQIVND (reference sequence). DNA of the CDR3: TGTGCCAGTAGTATTATGGGTCGGGGTAGCAATGAGCAGTTCTTC. It yields the protein CASSIMGRGSNEQFF.

This clonotype was seen more than once but under ten times. This sequence may be a read error, since a much larger clone differs from it by one base. The chain is built from TRBV11-2 and TRBJ2-5, with 9 bases fitting TRBD2. This CDR3 comprises 16 residues. The V gene end was trimmed by 5 bases and the J gene end by 2 bases; junction bases not matched to a gene: 9. Per germline, CDR1 SGHAT and CDR2 FQNNGV. Here the CDR3 DNA reads TGTGCCAGCAGCCCCTGGACTAGCGCCCAACAAGAGACCCAGTACTTC. Translation gives CASSPWTSAQQETQYF.

This clonotype was counted at least ten times. The CDR3 here is CSAIAANTGELFF. As DNA, the CDR3 is TGCAGCGCAATAGCGGCGAACACCGGGGAGCTGTTTTTT. The chain uses TRBV29-1 and TRBJ2-2, with a tentative D call TRBD2 (6 bases). Trimming removed 7 bases from V and 0 bases from J, with 9 bases in between. The germline V gene has CDR1 SQVTM and CDR2 ANQGSEA. The CDR3 spans 13 residues.

This clonotype was observed at least ten times. The chain links TRBV19 to TRBJ2-1, with D unclear. V was clipped by 7 bases and J by 9 bases, with 10 bases between them. Germline assignment: CDR1 LNHDA and CDR2 SQIVND (reference sequence). This CDR3 comprises 11 residues. This CDR3 reads CASNLGSEQFF. CDR3 nucleotides: TGTGCCAGTAACCTAGGAAGTGAGCAGTTCTTC.

This clonotype was picked up many times. This rearrangement joins TRBV6-5 to TRBJ2-5; D might be TRBD2 (6 bases). CDR3 size: 15 residues. Germline V gene lookup returns CDR1 MNHEY and CDR2 SVGAGI. V shed 0 bases and J shed 9 bases, with 17 bases lying between them. The CDR3 reads CASSYSGGRRVAQYF. DNA for the CDR3: TGTGCCAGCAGTTACTCGGGCGGTCGGAGGGTAGCCCAGTACTTC.

This clonotype was recorded many times. This chain links TRBV6-5 with TRBJ2-1; D remains ambiguous. Germline assignment: CDR1 MNHEY and CDR2 SVGAGI. The CDR3 is made up of 11 amino acids. Between the trimmed V and J ends, which lost 2 bases and 8 bases, there was a span of 4 bases. CDR3 in DNA: TGTGCCAGCAGTTACATGTATGAGCAGTTCTTC. Encoded protein: CASSYMYEQFF.

The table lists this clonotype with a few counts. This may be a read error, as it is one base from a much larger clone. Likely a read error: the CDR3 ends without its conserved phenylalanine or tryptophan. V gene TRBV20-1 combines with J gene TRBJ2-7, with TRBD2 matching over 9 bases. Per germline, CDR1 DFQATT and CDR2 SNEGSKA (reference sequence). Trimming cost V 7 bases and J 0 bases; bases outside gene matches: 4. The CDR3 has 13 amino acids. CDR3 sequence reads: CSVASGNSYEQYS. The CDR3 DNA follows: TGCAGTGTTGCTAGCGGGAACTCCTACGAGCAGTACTCC.

This clonotype has a handful of counts. The rearrangement links TRBV19 to TRBJ1-1; 12 bases are a match to TRBD1. Looked up from germline, CDR1 is LNHDA and CDR2 is SQIVND (reference sequence). The CDR3 is made up of 16 amino acids. Trimming took 5 bases from V and 6 from J; bases not matched to a gene: 10. This CDR3 reads CASSPLTGTGGPEAFF. In nucleotides, the CDR3 is TGTGCCAGTAGTCCCCTGACCGGGACAGGGGGCCCTGAAGCTTTCTTT.

This clonotype was found a few times. CDR3 sequence reads: CSARDTTSGTAEQYF. CDR3 in DNA: TGCAGTGCTAGAGATACGACTAGCGGGACTGCCGAGCAGTACTTC. The chain employs TRBV20-1 and TRBJ2-7; TRBD2 matches 11 bases. Germline V gene sequence: CDR1 DFQATT, CDR2 SNEGSKA (reference sequence). With 0 bases clipped from V and 6 bases from J, the junction kept 7 bases outside the gene matches. The CDR3 runs to 15 residues.

The sample holds many counts of this clonotype. The gene calls are TRBV10-3 and TRBJ1-4; D is undetermined. V was pared by 5 bases and J by 5 bases, with 12 bases between. CDR1 is ENHRY, CDR2 SYGVKD, per germline. The CDR3 has 14 residues. CDR3 residues: CAISPGGSNEKLFF. CDR3 coding DNA: TGTGCCATCAGTCCCGGAGGAAGCAATGAAAAACTGTTTTTT.

This chain connects TRBV7-3 to TRBJ2-3, with D uncertain. Germline V gives CDR1 SGHTA, CDR2 FQGTGA. The CDR3 extends over 14 amino acids. V was shortened by 0 bases and J by 5 bases, with 9 bases between the two germline ends. The CDR3 is CASSLTGLVDTQYF. DNA for the CDR3: TGTGCCAGCAGCTTAACGGGATTGGTAGATACGCAGTATTTT. The full variable domain, rest sourced from reference TRBV7-3 and TRBJ2-3, is GAGVSQTPSNKVTEKGKYVELRCDPISGHTALYWYRQSLGQGPEFLIYFQGTGAADDSGLPNDRFFAVRPEGSVSTLKIQRTERGDSAVYLCASSLTGLVDTQYFGPGTRLTVL.

This clonotype has a count of ten or more. V usage is TRBV2 and J usage is TRBJ2-1; possible D gene TRBD2, 5 bases. Trimming shortened V by 3 bases and J by 1 base, and 10 bases separated the two germline ends. This CDR3 has 15 amino acids. CDR1 SNHLY and CDR2 FYNNEI come from the germline V gene. CDR3 protein: CASSDEGVSYNEQFF. CDR3 bases: TGTGCCAGCAGTGATGAGGGAGTTTCCTACAATGAGCAGTTCTTC.

This clonotype was detected ten times or more. The rearrangement uses TRBV20-1 and TRBJ1-4; D remains unclear. Germline lookup yields CDR1 DFQATT and CDR2 SNEGSKA (reference sequence). V was cut by 3 bases and J by 4 bases, with 15 bases left in between. The CDR3 consists of 15 residues. The DNA of the CDR3 is TGCAGTGCTAGTGCCGACATTACGGTTAATGAAAAACTGTTTTTT. Encoded protein: CSASADITVNEKLFF.

There are many counts of this clonotype. The V gene is TRBV7-2, the J gene TRBJ2-5, with TRBD2 identical over 7 bases. The trim removed 1 base at V and 5 bases at J, leaving 7 bases unmatched. CDR1 is SGHTA and CDR2 is FQGNSA in the germline V gene. The CDR3 contains 15 residues. As DNA, the CDR3 is TGTGCCAGCAGCTTAGGGCTAGCGGCGGTGGAGACCCAGTACTTC. Translated, it gives CASSLGLAAVETQYF.

Comments on this clonotype: A much larger clonotype is one base distant, so this may be a read error. The conserved closing phenylalanine or tryptophan is absent in this CDR3, likely reflecting a read error. The DNA is omitted, as the CDR3 cannot be located on it reliably, and the CDR3 follows TCRdb's listing. CDR3 region: CASSQGVVQGETQYL. The V gene is TRBV3-2, the J gene TRBJ2-5; no check of the table's D call, TRBD1, against the DNA was made. TRBV3-2 corresponds to a pseudogene. The CDR3 contains 15 residues when both ends are counted.

This clonotype was seen repeatedly, ten times or more. The chain has TRBV24-1 and TRBJ2-5; the match to TRBD2 covers 7 bases. CDR3 length: 16 amino acids. Germline CDR1 reads KGHDR; CDR2 reads SFDVKD. Losses at the gene ends were 0 bases for V and 5 bases for J; bases not matched to a gene: 8. The CDR3 spells CATSDLQRGRWETQYF. Written as DNA, the CDR3 is TGTGCCACCAGTGATTTGCAACGCGGGAGATGGGAGACCCAGTACTTC.

The chain couples TRBV28 to TRBJ2-1; D is undetermined. Germline lookup yields CDR1 MDHEN and CDR2 SYDVKM. V lost 6 bases, J lost 7 bases, and 10 bases lay in between. The CDR3 length is 12 residues. CDR3 DNA: TGTGCCAGCAGCCCTTACTGGAATGAGCAGTTCTTC. Amino acids: CASSPYWNEQFF.

Turning to this clonotype: This may come from a read error, since a much larger clone is one base off. This chain joins TRBV6-5 and TRBJ1-5; tentative D call: TRBD1 (5 bases). CDR3 size: 15 residues. Per the germline V gene, CDR1 is MNHEY and CDR2 is SVGAGI. CDR3 DNA sequence: TGTGCCGGCAGAGCTGGGGCGGGCGGCAATCAGCCCCAGCATTTT. It is translated as CAGRAGAGGNQPQHF.

This clonotype was counted between two and nine times. V gene TRBV28 combines with J gene TRBJ2-7; tentatively, D is TRBD2 (6 bases). The CDR3 is 14 amino acids. V lost 8 bases and J lost 7, with 21 bases in between. The germline CDR1 and CDR2 sequences are MDHEN and SYDVKM. CDR3 DNA sequence: TGTGCCAGCTTGGAAGTCGGGGGAGTACGGGAGCAGTACTTC. As protein: CASLEVGGVREQYF.

About this clonotype itself: One end of the junction fails to match germline, which may point to a read error. V gene TRBV19 combines with J gene TRBJ2-1, with TRBD2 matching 8 bases. Germline loops: CDR1 LNHDA, CDR2 SQIVND (reference sequence). The CDR3 has 14 residues. The CDR3 nucleotides read TGTGCCAGTAGTATAGCGGGAGGGAGGAGTGAGCAGTCCTTC. Encoded protein: CASSIAGGRSEQSF.

There are many counts of this clonotype. This sequence joins TRBV2 and TRBJ1-5; weak D call: TRBD1 (6 bases). Between the trimmed V and J ends, which lost 4 bases and 2 bases, there was a span of 18 bases. The CDR3 has 17 residues. Looked up from germline, CDR1 is SNHLY and CDR2 is FYNNEI. The CDR3 DNA is TGTGCCAGCAGTGTTGAGGGTGGAGGGGGTGGCAATCAGCCCCAGCATTTT. Translating it yields CASSVEGGGGGNQPQHF.

This clonotype was observed a handful of times. A clone one base away is much larger, so this may be a read error. The chain links TRBV6-6 to TRBJ2-7, with D maybe TRBD2 (5 bases). CDR3 length: 13 amino acids. CDR1 is MNHNY, CDR2 SVGAGI, per germline (reference sequence). The V end was cut by 5 bases, the J end by 6 bases, with 14 bases between. Here the CDR3 DNA reads TGTGCCAGCAGTCACGAGGGAGTAGGCGAGCAGTACTTC. Encoded protein: CASSHEGVGEQYF.

This clonotype occurred a few times. A much larger clonotype is one base distant, so this may be a read error. The rearrangement uses TRBV9 and TRBJ2-7; weak D call: TRBD2 (6 bases). Germline values: CDR1 SGDLS, CDR2 YYNGEE. This CDR3 has 14 residues. The CDR3 DNA sequence: TGTGCCAGCAGCGTAGGGTCTAGCGCCTACGAGCGGTACTTC. Protein: CASSVGSSAYERYF. The variable domain in full, with the rest retrieved from reference TRBV9 and TRBJ2-7, is DSGVTQTPKHLITATGQRVTLRCSPRSGDLSVYWYQQSLDQGLQFLIQYYNGEERAKGNILERFSAQQFPDLHSELNLSSLELGDSALYFCASSVGSSAYERYFGPGTRLTVT.

In its sample, this clonotype was seen many times. The J gene is TRBJ1-2, the V gene TRBV11-2; possible D gene TRBD1, 5 bases. Germline V gene data show CDR1 as SGHAT and CDR2 as FQNNGV. The CDR3 loop spans 19 amino acids. V was trimmed by 5 bases and J by 3 bases, leaving 28 bases between them. The CDR3 coding sequence is TGTGCCAGCAGCGGCCTCTTGAGGGAGGGGCGGTGGTCGGACTATGGCTACACCTTC. This translates into CASSGLLREGRWSDYGYTF.

This clonotype was detected many times. DNA for the CDR3: TGTGCCAGTAGTACCCCAGACTCTGGGGCCAACGTCCTGACTTTC. As protein: CASSTPDSGANVLTF. V is TRBV19 and J is TRBJ2-6, with D hard to call. Trimming cost V 4 bases and J 0 bases, with 7 bases left between them. Germline V gene sequence: CDR1 LNHDA, CDR2 SQIVND (reference sequence). The CDR3 totals 15 residues.

Points on this clonotype: Given a much more abundant clone one base away, this may be a read error. The chain recombines TRBV6-6 with TRBJ2-6; TRBD2 aligns across 9 bases. Germline CDR1 reads MNHNY; CDR2 reads SVGAGI (reference sequence). V trimming: 6 bases; J trimming: 0 bases; junction bases outside the gene matches: 9. The CDR3 loop spans 18 amino acids. The CDR3 spells CASRPGLALSSGANVLTF. The CDR3 bases are TGTGCCAGCAGGCCTGGACTAGCGCTAAGCTCTGGGGCCAACGTCCTGACTTTC.

The chain links TRBV12-5 to TRBJ1-1; D remains unclear. The ends were cut back, 1 base at V and 8 bases at J, with 8 bases in the middle. The CDR3 covers 12 residues. Germline lookup yields CDR1 LGHNT and CDR2 FRNRAP. CDR3 sequence: CASGLGQGEAFF. The CDR3 coding sequence is TGTGCTAGTGGTTTGGGGCAAGGAGAAGCTTTCTTT.